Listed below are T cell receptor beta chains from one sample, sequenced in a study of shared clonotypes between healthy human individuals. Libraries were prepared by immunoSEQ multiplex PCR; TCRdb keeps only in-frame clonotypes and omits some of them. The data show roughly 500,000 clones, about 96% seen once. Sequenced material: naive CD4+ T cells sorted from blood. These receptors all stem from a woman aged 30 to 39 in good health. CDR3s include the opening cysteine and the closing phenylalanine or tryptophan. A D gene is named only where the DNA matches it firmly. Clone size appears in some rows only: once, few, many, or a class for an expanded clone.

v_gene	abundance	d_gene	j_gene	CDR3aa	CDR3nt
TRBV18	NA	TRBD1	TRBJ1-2	CASQPGQGLGNYGYTF	TGTGCCAGCCAACCGGGACAGGGGTTAGGAAACTATGGCTACACCTTC
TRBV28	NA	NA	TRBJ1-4	CASSFISSRANNEKLFF	TGTGCCAGCAGTTTCATCAGTTCCCGGGCCAATAATGAAAAACTGTTTTTT
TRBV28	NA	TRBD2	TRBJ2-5	CASSPPGLAGDVYF	TGTGCCAGCAGTCCCCCGGGACTAGCGGGGGATGTATACTTC
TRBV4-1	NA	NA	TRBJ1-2	CASSQDLTDSYYGYTF	TGCGCCAGCAGCCAAGATCTAACAGACTCCTACTATGGCTACACCTTC
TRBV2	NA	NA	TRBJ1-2	CASSEYEGRSYGYTF	TGTGCCAGCAGTGAATATGAGGGCAGGTCCTATGGCTACACCTTC
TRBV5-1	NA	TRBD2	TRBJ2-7	CASSEGTSGTGEQYF	TGCGCCAGCAGCGAAGGGACTAGCGGGACGGGCGAGCAGTACTTC
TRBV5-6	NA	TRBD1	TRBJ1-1	CASSLVGGLGQENTEAFF	TGTGCCAGCAGCTTGGTCGGCGGGTTGGGACAGGAGAACACTGAAGCTTTCTTT
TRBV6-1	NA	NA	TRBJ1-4	CASSATLGTNEKLFF	TGTGCCAGCAGTGCGACCCTGGGGACTAATGAAAAACTGTTTTTT
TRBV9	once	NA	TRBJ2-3	CASSPRLGGFTDTQYF	TGTGCCAGCAGCCCAAGACTAGGGGGGTTCACAGATACGCAGTATTTT
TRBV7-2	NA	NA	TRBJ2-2	CASSLKTGENTGELFF	TGTGCCAGCAGCTTAAAAACGGGAGAAAACACCGGGGAGCTGTTTTTT
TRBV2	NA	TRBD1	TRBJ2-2	CASSPGQGTHDTGELFF	TGTGCCAGCAGTCCGGGACAGGGAACACACGACACCGGGGAGCTGTTTTTT
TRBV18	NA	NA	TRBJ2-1	CATSIDPSYNEQFF	TGTGCCACATCAATCGATCCCTCCTACAATGAGCAGTTCTTC
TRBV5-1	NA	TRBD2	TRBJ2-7	CASSLGGSTGTSSEQYF	TGCGCCAGCAGCTTGGGGGGCTCGACCGGGACTAGCTCGGAGCAGTACTTC
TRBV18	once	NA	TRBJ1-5	CASSGVMDQPQHF	TGTGCCAGCTCAGGCGTGATGGATCAGCCCCAGCATTTT
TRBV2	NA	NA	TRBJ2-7	CASSVVFPYEQYF	TGTGCCAGCAGTGTAGTTTTCCCCTACGAGCAGTACTTC
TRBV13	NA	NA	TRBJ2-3	CASSLRGATQYF	TGTGCCAGCAGCTTAAGGGGGGCTACGCAGTATTTT
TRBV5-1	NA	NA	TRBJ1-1	CASSQVSVDTEAFF	TGCGCCAGCAGCCAAGTGAGTGTGGACACTGAAGCTTTCTTT
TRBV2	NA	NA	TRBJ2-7	CAAAQVEVNEQYF	TGTGCCGCTGCCCAAGTTGAGGTCAACGAGCAGTACTTC
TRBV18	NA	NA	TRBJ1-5	CASSPRSDYSNQPQHF	TGTGCCAGCTCACCACGGTCGGACTATAGCAATCAGCCCCAGCATTTT